This T cell receptor (beta chain) was found in a study of shared clonotypes between healthy human individuals. Across the whole study: Per donor, three plates held CD4 naive cells, three held CD4 memory, two held CD8 naive and one held CD8 memory. Study-wide points: Generation probabilities were higher for clonotypes shared across all four sorted-subset donors than for unshared ones. Sharing across four donors was highest in naive CD4 (approximately 5%) and lowest in memory CD8 (about 0.4%).

About this clone: Antigen: not known.

The protocol was immunoSEQ multiplex PCR, while the TCRdb copy is restricted to in-frame clones and leaves out a portion. The sample carries about 710,000 clones, 73% recorded once. A CD45RA-negative memory subset and a CD45RA+ naive subset were separated from the CD4+ cells. The germline V gene has CDR1 MDHEN and CDR2 SYDVKM. Germline trimming cut 3 bases from V and 5 bases from J; bases unmatched to any gene: 3. This CDR3 contains 14 residues. V and J are TRBV28 and TRBJ1-5, with TRBD1 matching over 8 bases. Sequenced input: memory CD4+ T cells sorted from blood. Subset given: CD45RA-negative fraction. The clonotype comes from a woman aged 25-40 years in good health. CDR3 protein: CASSLTGDDQPQHF. CDR3 sequence (DNA): TGTGCCAGCAGTTTGACAGGGGACGATCAGCCCCAGCATTTT.